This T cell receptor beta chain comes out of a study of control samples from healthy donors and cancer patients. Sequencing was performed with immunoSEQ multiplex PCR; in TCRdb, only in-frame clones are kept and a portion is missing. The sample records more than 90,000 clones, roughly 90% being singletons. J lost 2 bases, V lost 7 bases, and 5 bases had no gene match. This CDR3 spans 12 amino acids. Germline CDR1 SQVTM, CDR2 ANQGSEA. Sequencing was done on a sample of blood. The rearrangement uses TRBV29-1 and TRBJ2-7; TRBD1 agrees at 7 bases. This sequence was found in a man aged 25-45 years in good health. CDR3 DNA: TGCAGCGCAAACAGGGGAACCTACGAGCAGTACTTC. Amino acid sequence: CSANRGTYEQYF.